These T cell receptor beta chains were read from a single sample in a study of a mutant IDH1 vaccine in newly diagnosed glioma. The data were produced by immunoSEQ multiplex PCR, yet TCRdb's version contains in-frame clones alone and is incomplete. The sample records 38,000 or so clones, 81% being singletons. Their antigen targets remain unknown. The material was PBMCs, obtained from a glioma patient whose treatment included an IDH1 peptide vaccine. Receptor source: a man aged 40-55 years with glioma. Both conserved end residues are part of each CDR3. A D gene is named only where the DNA matches it firmly. Only part of the rows carry a size: once, few, many, or a class if the clone is expanded.

abundance: -
j_gene: TRBJ2-3
d_gene: -
v_gene: TRBV10-3
CDR3aa: CAISEIGPSTDTQYF
CDR3nt: TGTGCCATCAGTGAAATCGGGCCGAGCACAGATACGCAGTATTTT

abundance: -
j_gene: TRBJ2-2
d_gene: -
v_gene: TRBV7-2
CDR3aa: CAIGRLGRNTGELFF
CDR3nt: TGTGCCATCGGCCGGCTGGGGAGGAACACCGGGGAGCTGTTTTTT

abundance: -
j_gene: TRBJ2-3
d_gene: -
v_gene: TRBV2
CDR3aa: CASSRDSGTDTQYF
CDR3nt: TGTGCCAGCAGCCGGGACTCGGGGACAGATACGCAGTATTTT

abundance: -
j_gene: TRBJ2-2
d_gene: TRBD1
v_gene: TRBV2
CDR3aa: CASNGQGASGELFF
CDR3nt: TGTGCCAGCAACGGACAGGGGGCTTCCGGGGAGCTGTTTTTT

abundance: -
j_gene: TRBJ1-3
d_gene: -
v_gene: TRBV7-2
CDR3aa: CASSTVPGGRSGNTIYF
CDR3nt: TGTGCCAGCAGCACCGTTCCCGGGGGGCGCTCTGGAAACACCATATATTTT

abundance: -
j_gene: TRBJ2-2
d_gene: -
v_gene: TRBV7-2
CDR3aa: CASSWSRELFF
CDR3nt: TGTGCCAGCAGCTGGAGCCGGGAGCTGTTTTTT

abundance: -
j_gene: TRBJ2-4
d_gene: -
v_gene: TRBV21-1
CDR3aa: CASSKEGRVYPHLAKNIQYF
CDR3nt: TGTGCCAGCAGCAAAGAAGGTAGGGTTTACCCCCATTTAGCCAAAAACATTCAGTACTTC

abundance: -
j_gene: TRBJ1-3
d_gene: TRBD1
v_gene: TRBV30
CDR3aa: CAWSTWGTGSGNTIYF
CDR3nt: TGTGCCTGGAGTACTTGGGGGACAGGCTCTGGAAACACCATATATTTT

abundance: -
j_gene: TRBJ2-1
d_gene: TRBD2
v_gene: TRBV5-4
CDR3aa: CASSQGLVDGEQFF
CDR3nt: TGTGCCAGCAGCCAAGGACTAGTTGACGGTGAGCAGTTCTTC

abundance: -
j_gene: TRBJ2-1
d_gene: -
v_gene: TRBV4-1
CDR3aa: CASSQAVGYEQFF
CDR3nt: TGCGCCAGCAGCCAAGCGGTAGGGTATGAGCAGTTCTTC

abundance: -
j_gene: TRBJ1-5
d_gene: -
v_gene: TRBV19
CDR3aa: CASSMGRGQPQHF
CDR3nt: TGTGCCAGTAGTATGGGCAGGGGTCAGCCCCAGCATTTT

abundance: -
j_gene: TRBJ2-7
d_gene: -
v_gene: TRBV29-1
CDR3aa: CSVATTAFAQYF
CDR3nt: TGCAGCGTTGCGACCACTGCCTTTGCGCAGTACTTC

abundance: -
j_gene: TRBJ1-6
d_gene: -
v_gene: TRBV6-5
CDR3aa: CASSFTGTFGTPLHF
CDR3nt: TGTGCCAGCAGTTTTACAGGGACCTTCGGGACACCCCTCCACTTT

abundance: -
j_gene: TRBJ2-3
d_gene: -
v_gene: TRBV6-1
CDR3aa: CASSEIQSADTQYF
CDR3nt: TGTGCCAGCAGTGAAATACAGAGCGCAGATACGCAGTATTTT

abundance: -
j_gene: TRBJ1-5
d_gene: TRBD1
v_gene: TRBV6-6
CDR3aa: CASSRGQGHQPQHF
CDR3nt: TGTGCCAGCAGCAGGGGACAGGGACATCAGCCCCAGCATTTT

abundance: -
j_gene: TRBJ1-6
d_gene: TRBD1
v_gene: TRBV28
CDR3aa: CASSPGQGVDSPLHF
CDR3nt: TGTGCCAGCAGTCCCGGACAGGGCGTAGATTCACCCCTCCACTTT

abundance: -
j_gene: TRBJ2-1
d_gene: -
v_gene: TRBV19
CDR3aa: CASKADRSSYNEQFF
CDR3nt: TGTGCCAGCAAAGCCGACAGGAGTTCCTACAATGAGCAGTTCTTC

abundance: -
j_gene: TRBJ2-2
d_gene: TRBD1
v_gene: TRBV5-4
CDR3aa: CATLTGGANTGELFF
CDR3nt: TGTGCCACACTCACAGGGGGAGCGAACACCGGGGAGCTGTTTTTT

abundance: -
j_gene: TRBJ2-3
d_gene: TRBD2
v_gene: TRBV6-9
CDR3aa: CASGMGGYYTDTQYF
CDR3nt: TGTGCCAGCGGCATGGGGGGGTATTACACAGATACGCAGTATTTT

abundance: -
j_gene: TRBJ1-2
d_gene: TRBD1
v_gene: TRBV6-5
CDR3aa: CASSYSGDRADYGYTF
CDR3nt: TGTGCCAGCAGTTACTCGGGGGACAGGGCGGACTATGGCTACACCTTC

abundance: -
j_gene: TRBJ2-3
d_gene: TRBD2
v_gene: TRBV19
CDR3aa: CASRKQIAGGTDTQYF
CDR3nt: TGTGCCAGTAGGAAACAGATAGCGGGGGGCACAGATACGCAGTATTTT

abundance: -
j_gene: TRBJ2-1
d_gene: TRBD2
v_gene: TRBV27
CDR3aa: CASKPGVEAGVVGDHEQFF
CDR3nt: TGTGCCAGCAAGCCCGGGGTCGAAGCGGGAGTGGTCGGGGACCATGAGCAGTTCTTC

abundance: once
j_gene: TRBJ1-6
d_gene: -
v_gene: TRBV9
CDR3aa: CASSPPSYNSPLHF
CDR3nt: TGTGCCAGCAGTCCCCCCTCCTATAATTCACCCCTCCACTTT

abundance: once
j_gene: TRBJ1-5
d_gene: -
v_gene: TRBV7-2
CDR3aa: CASSPDVGGQPQHF
CDR3nt: TGTGCCAGCAGCCCGGACGTAGGTGGCCAGCCCCAGCATTTT

abundance: -
j_gene: TRBJ1-2
d_gene: -
v_gene: TRBV4-2
CDR3aa: CASSPIGERYGYTF
CDR3nt: TGTGCCAGCAGCCCAATCGGGGAGCGGTATGGCTACACCTTC

abundance: -
j_gene: TRBJ1-6
d_gene: -
v_gene: TRBV9
CDR3aa: CASSPGVGDSPLHF
CDR3nt: TGTGCCAGCAGCCCGGGGGTGGGGGATTCACCCCTCCACTTT

abundance: once
j_gene: TRBJ2-1
d_gene: -
v_gene: TRBV15
CDR3aa: CATSRAPRGPYNEQFF
CDR3nt: TGTGCCACCAGCAGAGCTCCTAGAGGGCCCTACAATGAGCAGTTCTTC

abundance: once
j_gene: TRBJ1-1
d_gene: -
v_gene: TRBV19
CDR3aa: CASSSPQWDTEAFF
CDR3nt: TGTGCCAGTAGTTCCCCTCAATGGGACACTGAAGCTTTCTTT

abundance: few
j_gene: TRBJ1-4
d_gene: TRBD1
v_gene: TRBV19
CDR3aa: CASSSGGTNEKLFF
CDR3nt: TGTGCCAGTAGTTCAGGGGGAACTAATGAAAAACTGTTTTTT

abundance: -
j_gene: TRBJ2-1
d_gene: TRBD1
v_gene: TRBV7-9
CDR3aa: CASSADRESSYNEQFF
CDR3nt: TGTGCCAGCAGCGCCGACAGGGAAAGCTCCTACAATGAGCAGTTCTTC

abundance: once
j_gene: TRBJ2-2
d_gene: TRBD1
v_gene: TRBV28
CDR3aa: CASTKTRTGITGELFF
CDR3nt: TGTGCCAGCACAAAAACTAGGACAGGGATCACCGGGGAGCTGTTTTTT

abundance: -
j_gene: TRBJ1-1
d_gene: -
v_gene: TRBV4-3
CDR3aa: CASSQARGPGRLNTEAFF
CDR3nt: TGCGCCAGCAGCCAAGCTAGAGGCCCGGGACGGCTGAACACTGAAGCTTTCTTT

abundance: -
j_gene: TRBJ1-4
d_gene: TRBD1
v_gene: TRBV2
CDR3aa: CASKDRVTREKLFF
CDR3nt: TGTGCCAGCAAAGACAGGGTGACAAGGGAAAAACTGTTTTTT

abundance: -
j_gene: TRBJ1-2
d_gene: -
v_gene: TRBV28
CDR3aa: CASTEAGWAANNYGYTF
CDR3nt: TGTGCCAGTACGGAGGCCGGATGGGCCGCCAATAACTATGGCTACACCTTC

abundance: -
j_gene: TRBJ2-7
d_gene: -
v_gene: TRBV25-1
CDR3aa: CASSEQGARAYEQYF
CDR3nt: TGTGCCAGCAGTGAACAAGGGGCGCGGGCCTACGAGCAGTACTTC

abundance: -
j_gene: TRBJ2-3
d_gene: -
v_gene: TRBV2
CDR3aa: CASRLLQGRDTQYF
CDR3nt: TGTGCCAGCAGACTCCTACAGGGGAGGGATACGCAGTATTTT

abundance: -
j_gene: TRBJ2-7
d_gene: -
v_gene: TRBV28
CDR3aa: CASSAGTYEQYF
CDR3nt: TGTGCCAGCAGTGCAGGTACCTACGAGCAGTACTTC

abundance: -
j_gene: TRBJ1-2
d_gene: -
v_gene: TRBV27
CDR3aa: CASRPPVGRYGYTF
CDR3nt: TGTGCCAGCAGACCTCCGGTAGGAAGGTATGGCTACACCTTC

abundance: -
j_gene: TRBJ2-3
d_gene: TRBD1
v_gene: TRBV29-1
CDR3aa: CSVQGAVSTDTQYF
CDR3nt: TGCAGCGTCCAGGGGGCCGTTAGCACAGATACGCAGTATTTT

abundance: -
j_gene: TRBJ2-1
d_gene: -
v_gene: TRBV7-3
CDR3aa: CASSLMAGSSYNEQFF
CDR3nt: TGTGCCAGCAGCTTAATGGCGGGTAGCTCCTACAATGAGCAGTTCTTC

abundance: -
j_gene: TRBJ2-7
d_gene: -
v_gene: TRBV28
CDR3aa: CASSLSGRLIYEQYF
CDR3nt: TGTGCCAGCAGTTTATCGGGGCGGTTAATCTACGAGCAGTACTTC

abundance: -
j_gene: TRBJ2-3
d_gene: -
v_gene: TRBV6-1
CDR3aa: CASSSRATDTQYF
CDR3nt: TGTGCCAGCAGTTCGCGGGCCACAGATACGCAGTATTTT

abundance: once
j_gene: TRBJ2-2
d_gene: -
v_gene: TRBV14
CDR3aa: CASSQARNTGELFF
CDR3nt: TGTGCCAGCAGCCAAGCACGGAACACCGGGGAGCTGTTTTTT

abundance: -
j_gene: TRBJ1-3
d_gene: -
v_gene: TRBV2
CDR3aa: CASSEMSGGSGNTIYF
CDR3nt: TGTGCCAGCAGTGAAATGTCGGGGGGCAGTGGAAACACCATATATTTT

abundance: -
j_gene: TRBJ1-2
d_gene: -
v_gene: TRBV7-6
CDR3aa: CASSPREGRTYGYTF
CDR3nt: TGTGCCAGCAGCCCCCGGGAAGGGCGGACCTATGGCTACACCTTC

abundance: -
j_gene: TRBJ2-5
d_gene: TRBD1
v_gene: TRBV5-1
CDR3aa: CASSRTGGRETQYF
CDR3nt: TGCGCCAGCAGCCGGACAGGGGGTCGAGAGACCCAGTACTTC

abundance: -
j_gene: TRBJ1-2
d_gene: -
v_gene: TRBV18
CDR3aa: CASSPPRTGNYGYTF
CDR3nt: TGTGCCAGCTCACCACCAAGGACGGGTAACTATGGCTACACCTTC

abundance: -
j_gene: TRBJ2-2
d_gene: -
v_gene: TRBV18
CDR3aa: CASSPSQTGELFF
CDR3nt: TGTGCCAGCTCACCTTCTCAAACGGGGGAGCTGTTTTTT

abundance: -
j_gene: TRBJ1-6
d_gene: TRBD1
v_gene: TRBV25-1
CDR3aa: CASTEGQGNSPLHF
CDR3nt: TGTGCCAGCACCGAGGGACAGGGAAATTCACCCCTCCACTTT

abundance: -
j_gene: TRBJ1-4
d_gene: TRBD1
v_gene: TRBV28
CDR3aa: CASSRDRLRREKLFF
CDR3nt: TGTGCCAGCAGTCGGGACAGGTTGCGTCGGGAAAAACTGTTTTTT

abundance: once
j_gene: TRBJ1-1
d_gene: -
v_gene: TRBV7-6
CDR3aa: CASSLGGLDRAKGDTEAFF
CDR3nt: TGTGCCAGCAGCTTAGGTGGACTCGACCGTGCGAAGGGGGACACTGAAGCTTTCTTT

abundance: -
j_gene: TRBJ2-7
d_gene: TRBD1
v_gene: TRBV11-2
CDR3aa: CASSLGTGLNEQYF
CDR3nt: TGTGCCAGCAGCTTAGGGACAGGGCTAAACGAGCAGTACTTC

abundance: -
j_gene: TRBJ2-7
d_gene: -
v_gene: TRBV6-5
CDR3aa: CASRRDNYEQYF
CDR3nt: TGTGCCAGCAGGCGGGACAACTACGAGCAGTACTTC

abundance: few
j_gene: TRBJ1-5
d_gene: -
v_gene: TRBV15
CDR3aa: CATSRGDGSSNQPQHF
CDR3nt: TGTGCCACCAGCAGAGGGGACGGATCTAGCAATCAGCCCCAGCATTTT